These T cell receptor beta chains were read from a single sample in a study of Graves' ophthalmopathy and Graves' hyperthyroidism. MiXCR was run by TCRdb on the multiplex PCR reads, yielding one entry per CDR3 protein. The table lists 200,000 to 250,000 distinct CDR3 sequences, 40% to 50% of them singletons. The sample taken for sequencing was peripheral blood. The receptors were sampled from an adult man with Graves' ophthalmopathy. Both conserved end residues are part of each CDR3. D genes are given only for firm matches. The size of a clone is reported for some rows only, either as once, few or many, or as a class for expanded clones.

V	length	size	D	J	DNA	CDR3
TRBV3-1	15	NA	TRBD1	TRBJ1-2	TGTGCCAGCAGCCAAGTTCCCGGACAGGGGTATGGCTACACCTTC	CASSQVPGQGYGYTF
TRBV20-1	14	NA	NA	TRBJ1-5	TGCAGTGCTAGAGGGGCAGACTCATATCAGCCCCAGCATTTT	CSARGADSYQPQHF
TRBV7-3	14	NA	TRBD1	TRBJ1-2	TGTGCCAGCAGCTTGGGACAGGAATTCTATGGCTACACCTTC	CASSLGQEFYGYTF
TRBV9	14	once	NA	TRBJ1-1	TGTGCCAGCAGCGTAGAAAGGGAGGACACTGAAGCTTTCTTT	CASSVEREDTEAFF
TRBV29-1	15	NA	NA	TRBJ1-6	TGTGCCTGGAGCGCGGGGACCGTCAATAATTCACCCCTCCACTTT	CAWSAGTVNNSPLHF
TRBV7-9	16	NA	TRBD1	TRBJ1-6	TGTGCCAGCAGCTTCCTGACAGGGGGCGTTGATTCACCCCTCCACTTT	CASSFLTGGVDSPLHF
TRBV7-6	12	NA	NA	TRBJ2-7	TGTGCCAGCAGCCAACGGGGATACGAGCAGTACTTC	CASSQRGYEQYF
TRBV7-3	12	NA	NA	TRBJ2-7	TGTGCCGGCAGCTTATACCGGGACGAGCAGTACTTC	CAGSLYRDEQYF
TRBV6-5	14	NA	TRBD1	TRBJ1-1	TGTGCCAGCAGCCGACAGGGTAGTAGCACTGAAGCTTTCTTT	CASSRQGSSTEAFF
TRBV20-1	14	NA	NA	TRBJ2-5	TGCAGTGCTAGAGATTGGGGGGGCGAAGAGACCCAGTACTTC	CSARDWGGEETQYF
TRBV11-2	15	NA	TRBD1	TRBJ1-1	TGTGCCAGCAGCTTGGGACAGGTGATGGCCACTGAAGCTTTCTTT	CASSLGQVMATEAFF
TRBV19	13	NA	NA	TRBJ1-1	TGTGCCTGTACGGACATAAAGAACACTGAAGCTTTCTTT	CACTDIKNTEAFF
TRBV2	15	few	TRBD1	TRBJ2-2	TGTGCCAGCAGTGGGCAGACAGGGTTCACCGGGGAGCTGTTTTTT	CASSGQTGFTGELFF
TRBV12-3/TRBV12-4	13	NA	NA	TRBJ2-7	TGTGCCAGCGTTTCCAGGGAAGAGCACGAGCAGTACTTC	CASVSREEHEQYF
TRBV7-2	14	NA	NA	TRBJ2-7	TGTGCCAGCAGCTTAGATCGGGGGGCCAGGGAGCAGTACTTC	CASSLDRGAREQYF
TRBV5-1	13	NA	TRBD1	TRBJ1-2	TGCGCCAGCCGGGACAGTAAGGACTATGGCTACACCTTC	CASRDSKDYGYTF
TRBV7-9	13	NA	NA	TRBJ1-1	TGTGCCAGCAGAAAGGAGGGAAACACTGAAGCTTTCTTT	CASRKEGNTEAFF
TRBV7-9	12	NA	NA	TRBJ2-3	TGTGCCAGCAGGAAGGTAAATCAGCCCCAGTATTTT	CASRKVNQPQYF
TRBV20-1	14	NA	NA	TRBJ2-1	TGCAGTGCTAAGCGCACAGGGAACTACAATGAGCAGTTCTTC	CSAKRTGNYNEQFF
TRBV2	13	few	NA	TRBJ2-7	TGTGCCAGCAGGTCAGGGCCCTCCTACGAGCAGTACTTC	CASRSGPSYEQYF
TRBV10-3	16	NA	TRBD2	TRBJ2-2	TGTGCCAGCAGCCTTGGACTAGCGGTTAACACCGGGGAGCTGTTTTTT	CASSLGLAVNTGELFF
TRBV27	15	NA	NA	TRBJ1-5	TGTGCCAGCAGCCACGGAGTCCCTAGCAATCAGCCCCAGCATTTT	CASSHGVPSNQPQHF
TRBV28	15	NA	NA	TRBJ1-6	TGTGCCAGCAGCATGGAAGGCAGAGAAAATTCACCCCTCCACTTT	CASSMEGRENSPLHF
TRBV4-3	17	NA	TRBD2	TRBJ2-2	TGCGCCAGCAGCCTCCTGGGGACTAGCGGTTACACCGGGGAGCTGTTTTTT	CASSLLGTSGYTGELFF
TRBV10-3	15	NA	NA	TRBJ2-7	TGTGCCATCAGTGAGTCGTGGGGGCAGGACTACGAGCAGTACTTC	CAISESWGQDYEQYF
TRBV29-1	11	few	NA	TRBJ1-3	TGCAGCGCTCACTCTGGAAACACCATATATTTT	CSAHSGNTIYF
TRBV12-3/TRBV12-4	15	NA	NA	TRBJ1-4	TGTGCCAGCAGTTTTGGGGCAGGTCCTAATGAAAAACTGTTTTTT	CASSFGAGPNEKLFF
TRBV4-1	13	NA	NA	TRBJ1-1	TGCGCCAGCAGCCGACTGGAGGCCACTGAAGCTTTCTTT	CASSRLEATEAFF
TRBV15	13	NA	NA	TRBJ2-7	TGTGCCACCAGCAGAGATCGGGGTCACGAGCAGTACTTC	CATSRDRGHEQYF
TRBV5-1	15	NA	NA	TRBJ1-4	TGCGCCAGCAGCTTGGGGGGGGCGGTCGATGAAAAACTGTTTTTT	CASSLGGAVDEKLFF
TRBV28	16	few	NA	TRBJ1-5	TGTGCCAGCAGTTTGGGCGGAAGGGGACGTAATCAGCCCCAGCATTTT	CASSLGGRGRNQPQHF
TRBV27	16	NA	TRBD2	TRBJ2-2	TGTGCCAGCAGTTTGCGGGGGGTCACGAACACCGGGGAGCTGTTTTTT	CASSLRGVTNTGELFF
TRBV10-3	16	NA	NA	TRBJ2-3	TGTGCCATCAGTGATAAGAGGGTGGCGTTCACAGATACGCAGTATTTT	CAISDKRVAFTDTQYF
TRBV20-1	15	few	TRBD1	TRBJ1-4	TGCAGTGCTAGAGTGACAGGGGGTGAGAGTGAAAAACTGTTTTTT	CSARVTGGESEKLFF
TRBV29-1	14	many	NA	TRBJ1-2	TGCAGCGTTGTTACTCCGTTTTCCCTCTATGGCTACACCTTC	CSVVTPFSLYGYTF
TRBV6-1	13	few	NA	TRBJ1-2	TGTGCCAGCAGTGAACATGTAAAACAGGGCTACACCTTC	CASSEHVKQGYTF
TRBV24-1	16	NA	NA	TRBJ2-2	TGTGCCACCAGTGATTTGTACGGGAGGAACACCGGGGAGCTGTTTTTT	CATSDLYGRNTGELFF
TRBV10-3	15	NA	TRBD2	TRBJ2-7	TGTGCCAGCAGCCCCTCTAGCGGGAGGCTCTACGAGCAGTACTTC	CASSPSSGRLYEQYF
TRBV29-1	16	NA	TRBD2	TRBJ2-5	TGCAGCGGCCAACCGGGACTAGCGGGAGACCAAGAGACCCAGTACTTC	CSGQPGLAGDQETQYF
TRBV7-2	17	NA	TRBD2	TRBJ2-2	TGTGCCAGCAACACCCGGGTGGCGGGAGATTTCACCGGGGAGCTGTTTTTT	CASNTRVAGDFTGELFF
TRBV20-1	14	few	NA	TRBJ1-5	TGCAGTGCTTTACTAAGCAGAGGAGATCAGCCCCAGCATTTT	CSALLSRGDQPQHF
TRBV12-5	15	few	TRBD1	TRBJ1-5	TGTGCTAGTGGCTATGGACAGGGACGGAATCAGCCCCAGCATTTT	CASGYGQGRNQPQHF
TRBV20-1	13	NA	NA	TRBJ1-1	TGCAGTGCTAGTTGGACCTCTAACACTGAAGCTTTCTTT	CSASWTSNTEAFF
TRBV10-3	13	few	NA	TRBJ2-5	TGTGCCATCAGTGAGTCGCCCGGTGAGACCCAGTACTTC	CAISESPGETQYF
TRBV7-9	13	few	NA	TRBJ1-1	TGTGCCAGCAGCTTATCGGAGGACACTGAAGCTTTCTTT	CASSLSEDTEAFF
TRBV9	14	once	NA	TRBJ2-7	TGTGCCAGCAGCGTAGACATGGGCAGAAACGAGCAGTACTTC	CASSVDMGRNEQYF
TRBV2	13	NA	NA	TRBJ1-4	TGTGCCAGCAGTTTATCAGGGGATGAAAAACTGTTTTTT	CASSLSGDEKLFF
TRBV19	15	few	NA	TRBJ1-5	TGTGCCAGTACCCTGGGGGGGGCAAGCAATCAGCCCCAGCATTTT	CASTLGGASNQPQHF
TRBV4-2	14	NA	NA	TRBJ1-2	TGTGCCAGCAGCCAAGATTTAGGAAACTATGGCTACACCTTC	CASSQDLGNYGYTF
TRBV7-9	15	NA	NA	TRBJ2-7	TGTGCCAGCAGCCGCCTAACAGGGAACTCCTACGAGCAGTACTTC	CASSRLTGNSYEQYF
TRBV6-5	15	NA	NA	TRBJ1-5	TGTGCCAGCAGTTATAGAAGGGGGGGCAATCAGCCCCAGCATTTT	CASSYRRGGNQPQHF
TRBV12-3/TRBV12-4	14	NA	NA	TRBJ2-5	TGTGCCAGCAGTGAAGCGAGTGATAGAGAGACCCAGTACTTC	CASSEASDRETQYF
TRBV12-3/TRBV12-4	15	few	NA	TRBJ2-7	TGTGCCAGCAGTCCCGACTGGGGACCCACCTACGAGCAGTACTTC	CASSPDWGPTYEQYF
TRBV7-2	18	few	TRBD2	TRBJ2-5	TGTGCCAGCAGCTTAGCGGTTTTAGCGGGAGATTTCATGGAGACCCAGTACTTC	CASSLAVLAGDFMETQYF
TRBV5-1	15	NA	NA	TRBJ1-4	TGCGCCAGCAGCTTGGGGGCTGAAATGGACGAAAAACTGTTTTTT	CASSLGAEMDEKLFF
TRBV20-1	16	NA	TRBD1	TRBJ1-4	TGCAGTGCTGCCCTCGCCGGACAGGGGGCGGATGAAAAACTGTTTTTT	CSAALAGQGADEKLFF
TRBV5-1	13	NA	NA	TRBJ1-2	TGCGCCAGCAGCTTCGGAGGGGCTGATGGCTACACCTTC	CASSFGGADGYTF
TRBV6-5	17	NA	TRBD1	TRBJ1-2	TGTGCCAGCAGTTACCCGGGACAGGGGCCCACTAACTATGGCTACACCTTC	CASSYPGQGPTNYGYTF
TRBV7-8	14	NA	NA	TRBJ2-7	TGTGCCAGCAGCCCACGGGGGCGAGGGTACGAGCAGTACTTC	CASSPRGRGYEQYF
TRBV2	14	NA	TRBD1	TRBJ2-5	TGTGCCAGCAGTACCCAGACAGGGGAGGAGACCCAGTACTTC	CASSTQTGEETQYF